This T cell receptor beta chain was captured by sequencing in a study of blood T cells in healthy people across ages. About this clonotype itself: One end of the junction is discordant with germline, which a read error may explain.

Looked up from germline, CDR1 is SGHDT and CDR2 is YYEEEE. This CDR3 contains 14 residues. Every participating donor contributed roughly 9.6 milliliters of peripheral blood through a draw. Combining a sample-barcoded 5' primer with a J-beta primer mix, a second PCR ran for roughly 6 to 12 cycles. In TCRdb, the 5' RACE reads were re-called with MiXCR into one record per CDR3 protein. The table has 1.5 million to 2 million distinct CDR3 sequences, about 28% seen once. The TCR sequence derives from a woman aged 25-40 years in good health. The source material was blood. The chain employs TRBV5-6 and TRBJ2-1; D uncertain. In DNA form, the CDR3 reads TGTGCCAGCAGCTCGGGCCTTTTCTACAATAAGCAGTTCTTC. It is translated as CASSSGLFYNKQFF.